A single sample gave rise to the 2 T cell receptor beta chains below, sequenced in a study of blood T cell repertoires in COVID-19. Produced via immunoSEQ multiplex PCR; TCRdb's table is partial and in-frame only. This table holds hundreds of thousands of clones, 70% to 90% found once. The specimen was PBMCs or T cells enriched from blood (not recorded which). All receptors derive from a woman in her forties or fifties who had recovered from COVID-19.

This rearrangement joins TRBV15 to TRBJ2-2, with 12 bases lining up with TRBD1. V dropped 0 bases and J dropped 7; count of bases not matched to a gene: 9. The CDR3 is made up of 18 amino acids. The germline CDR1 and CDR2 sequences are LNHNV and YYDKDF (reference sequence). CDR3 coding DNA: TGTGCCACCAGCAGAGAAGGCGGGACAGGGGGCCTGGGCGGGGAGCTGTTTTTT. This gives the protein CATSREGGTGGLGGELFF. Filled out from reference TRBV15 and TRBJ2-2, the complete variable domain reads DAMVIQNPRYQVTQFGKPVTLSCSQTLNHNVMYWYQQKSSQAPKLLFHYYDKDFNNEADTPDNFQSRRPNTSFCFLDIRSPGLGDTAMYLCATSREGGTGGLGGELFFGEGSRLTVL.

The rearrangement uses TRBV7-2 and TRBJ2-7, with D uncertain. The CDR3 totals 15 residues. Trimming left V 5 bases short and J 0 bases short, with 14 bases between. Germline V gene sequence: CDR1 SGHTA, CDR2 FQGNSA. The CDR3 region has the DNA TGTGCCAGCAGCCTTAGCCCAATGGCCTCCTACGAGCAGTACTTC. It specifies CASSLSPMASYEQYF.